This T cell receptor beta chain came from a study of identical twins. TCRdb re-derived calls from the 5' RACE reads in MiXCR, one entry per CDR3 protein. The sample records more than 1.5 million distinct CDR3 sequences, about 32% being singletons. This clonotype came up a few times. Germline CDR1 and CDR2: SGHRS and YFSETQ. This CDR3 region has 16 residues. The ends lost 1 base at V and 2 bases at J; junction bases unmatched: 6. The TCR comes from a newborn girl in good health. The chain links TRBV5-1 to TRBJ2-1; TRBD1 agrees at 7 bases. Sequences were obtained from cord blood. CDR3 sequence reads: CASSLTGTDPYNEQFF. In nucleotides, the CDR3 is TGCGCCAGCAGCTTGACCGGGACAGACCCCTACAATGAGCAGTTCTTC.